Below, one TCR beta chain is given with its context. No antigen is known for it. Clones were sequenced by immunoSEQ multiplex PCR, and TCRdb holds only the in-frame ones, with some missing. The profile shows under 150,000 clones, 86% of them singletons. The sample is drawn from a study of identifying expanded T cells in peripheral blood. Germline CDR1 is SGHRS and CDR2 is YFSETQ. Trimming removed 2 bases from V and 2 bases from J; junction bases left unmatched: 10. This CDR3 is 17 amino acids long. Whole-study results and caveats: Across healthy donors, higher total template counts meant significantly greater approximately 2-week count variance. Technical replicates showed 0.9 to 1.5 changed clones; around 2 weeks about 16.4; four weeks 19.

No infections or other immune events were documented during collection. This chain joins TRBV5-1 and TRBJ2-3; 8 nucleotides line up with TRBD1. This clonotype originated in a person between 18 and 75 years old in good health. What was sequenced was blood. The chain's CDR3 is CASSFFQGARLTDTQYF. DNA of the CDR3: TGCGCCAGCAGCTTTTTCCAGGGGGCGAGGCTCACAGATACGCAGTATTTT.